This TCR beta chain originates from a study of blood T cell repertoires in COVID-19. Overall study context: The United States, Italy and Spain supplied acute and convalescent COVID-19 samples. PBMCs, B-cell-depleted T cells, or T cells were the source of the cDNA or gDNA that made up the material.

Authors' processing steps: Counts of nucleated cells, estimated from reference gene primer amplification, were obtained. Assay: immunoSEQ multiplex PCR; the TCRdb copy retains only in-frame clones and omits some. V and J calls and clone size are given by that table; D and trimming were obtained from the DNA. The repertoire holds roughly 200,000 clones, with around 80% as singletons. This clone came up once. V lost 0 bases, J lost 8 bases, and 11 bases stayed unmatched. Germline lookup yields CDR1 LGHNA and CDR2 YSLEER. CDR3 length equals 17 residues. The source material was peripheral blood. The V call is TRBV4-3, the J call TRBJ2-1, with TRBD2 matching 9 bases. This TCR was recovered from a man in his forties with acute or convalescent COVID-19. The CDR3 region has the DNA TGCGCCAGCAGCCAAGATGAGGTAGCGGGAGTTCGCCATGAGCAGTTCTTC. It is translated as CASSQDEVAGVRHEQFF.